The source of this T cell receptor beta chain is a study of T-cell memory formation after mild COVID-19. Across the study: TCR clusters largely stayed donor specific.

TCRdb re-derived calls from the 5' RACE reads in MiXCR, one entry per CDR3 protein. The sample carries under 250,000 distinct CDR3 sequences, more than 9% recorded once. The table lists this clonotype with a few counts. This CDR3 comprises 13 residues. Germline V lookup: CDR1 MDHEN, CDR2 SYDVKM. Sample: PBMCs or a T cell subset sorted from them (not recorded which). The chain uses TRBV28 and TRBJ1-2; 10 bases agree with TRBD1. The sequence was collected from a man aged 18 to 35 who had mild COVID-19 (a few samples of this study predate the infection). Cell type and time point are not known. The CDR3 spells CVSSRDRGYGYTF. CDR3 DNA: TGTGTTAGCAGCCGGGACAGGGGCTATGGCTACACCTTC.